This is a list of T cell receptor beta chains from one sample in a study of blood T cell repertoires in COVID-19. Method: immunoSEQ multiplex PCR; TCRdb's copy keeps in-frame clones and lacks some. The table includes around 140,000 clones, about nine tenths detected once. The material sequenced was peripheral blood. The source of these receptors is a man older than 75 with acute or convalescent COVID-19. The CDR3 runs from the conserved cysteine through the conserved F or W. A D gene is named only where the DNA matches it firmly. Where a row states a size, it is once, few, many or the class of an expanded clone; other rows omit it.

clone_size j_call d_call v_call cdr3_nt cdr3_aa
NA TRBJ1-6 TRBD1 TRBV7-9 TGTGCCAGCAGCTTGGGGACAGGGCCGGATAATTCACCCCTCCACTTT CASSLGTGPDNSPLHF
NA TRBJ2-7 NA TRBV5-4 TGTGCCAGCAGCCTCCAAGGGGTGGGTTACGAGCAGTACTTC CASSLQGVGYEQYF
NA TRBJ2-3 TRBD2 TRBV7-8 TGTGCCAGCAGCCGCCTTGATTCTGCGGGGGGTGTCACAGATACGCAGTATTTT CASSRLDSAGGVTDTQYF
NA TRBJ2-1 TRBD2 TRBV19 TGTGCCAGCCTAGCGGGGGGGAGTTACAATGAGCAGTTCTTC CASLAGGSYNEQFF
NA TRBJ2-5 NA TRBV11-2 TGTGCCAGCAGCTTAGATTTCGGAGAGACCCAGTACTTC CASSLDFGETQYF
NA TRBJ2-7 TRBD1 TRBV7-8 TGTGCCAGCAGCCGGACAGGGTCCTACGAGCAGTACTTC CASSRTGSYEQYF
NA TRBJ2-1 NA TRBV7-6 TGTGCCAGCAGCTTAAGGCAGGGTAGATACAATGAGCAGTTCTTC CASSLRQGRYNEQFF
NA TRBJ2-1 TRBD2 TRBV7-9 TGTGCCAGCAGATCCCTCGTGGGGGAGGGAGGGTCCTACAATGAGCAGTTCTTC CASRSLVGEGGSYNEQFF
few TRBJ1-1 TRBD1 TRBV5-1 TGCGCCAGCAGCCGGGGACAGGGTAATTTAGGGACTGAAGCTTTCTTT CASSRGQGNLGTEAFF
NA TRBJ1-2 NA TRBV5-8 TGTGCCAGCAGTTACCGGGAGAATAACTATGGCTACACCTTC CASSYRENNYGYTF
NA TRBJ2-7 TRBD2 TRBV4-1 TGCGCCAGCAGCTCCGGACTAGCGGGCTCCTACGAGCAGTACTTC CASSSGLAGSYEQYF
NA TRBJ1-6 NA TRBV30 TGTGCCTGGACGGGTCAGGGGAATTCACCCCTCCACTTT CAWTGQGNSPLHF
NA TRBJ2-6 NA TRBV3-1/TRBV3-2 TGTGCCAGCAGCCAAGAACCCCACAGCTCTGGGGCCAACGTCCTGACTTTC CASSQEPHSSGANVLTF
NA TRBJ2-1 TRBD2 TRBV29-1 TGCAGCGTTGTAACTAGCGGGTTCAATGAGCAGTTCTTC CSVVTSGFNEQFF
NA TRBJ1-5 NA TRBV4-1 TGCGCCAGCAGCCAAGTCCTGGGGGCAAGCCAGCCCCAGCATTTT CASSQVLGASQPQHF
NA TRBJ1-2 NA TRBV19 TGTGCCAGTAGTTCACAGGGAAAAAATGGCTACACCTTC CASSSQGKNGYTF
NA TRBJ2-5 TRBD1 TRBV19 TGTGCCAGTAGTAACCGACAGGGGACGGAGACCCAGTACTTC CASSNRQGTETQYF
few TRBJ2-2 NA TRBV13 TGTGCCAGCAGCCCACAGGGATCCGGGGAGCTGTTTTTT CASSPQGSGELFF
NA TRBJ1-5 NA TRBV2 TGTGCCAGCAGTTTCACAGGGTTCGGCAATCAGCCCCAGCATTTT CASSFTGFGNQPQHF
NA TRBJ2-5 NA TRBV3-1/TRBV3-2 TGTGCCAGCAGCCAAGGCACAGCTCAAGAGACCCAGTACTTC CASSQGTAQETQYF
NA TRBJ2-1 NA TRBV10-1 TGCGCCAGCGGCGGGACAGCACGCGGTGAGCAGTTCTTC CASGGTARGEQFF
NA TRBJ2-7 TRBD1 TRBV4-1 TGCGCCAGCAGCCAAGCAGGAGGAGGGACAGGGGTCTACGAGCAGTACTTC CASSQAGGGTGVYEQYF
NA TRBJ2-3 NA TRBV3-1/TRBV3-2 TGTGCCAGCAGCGACAGATACACAGATACGCAGTATTTT CASSDRYTDTQYF
NA TRBJ1-1 NA TRBV14 TGTGCCAGCAGCCAACTGGGAGGGACGGGGGATAAGAACACTGAAGCTTTCTTT CASSQLGGTGDKNTEAFF
NA TRBJ1-1 NA TRBV28 TGTGCAACCCAGGGAACTGAAGCTTTCTTT CATQGTEAFF
NA TRBJ2-1 TRBD2 TRBV10-3 TGTGCCATCAGAACTACTAGCGGGGGGACCTACAATGAGCAGTTCTTC CAIRTTSGGTYNEQFF
NA TRBJ1-1 NA TRBV28 TGTGCCAGCAGGGGGGGCACTGAAGCTTTCTTT CASRGGTEAFF
NA TRBJ1-2 NA TRBV5-1 TGCGCCAGCAGCTCCGGGTGGGACTATGGCTACACCTTC CASSSGWDYGYTF
NA TRBJ2-7 TRBD2 TRBV7-8 TGTGCCAGCAGCTCTTACGACGGGGGGGCGTACGAGCAGTACTTC CASSSYDGGAYEQYF
NA TRBJ1-5 TRBD1 TRBV6-1 TGTGCCAGCAGTGAACGGGCGGGACAGGGGACGGGCAATCAGCCCCAGCATTTT CASSERAGQGTGNQPQHF
once TRBJ2-7 TRBD1 TRBV5-1 TGCGCCAGCAGCTTGGCGGCAGGGGGCCTCTACGAGCAGTACTTC CASSLAAGGLYEQYF
NA TRBJ1-5 TRBD1 TRBV7-9 TGTGCCAGCAGTTTGGACAGGGTCGGGAATCAGCCCCAGCATTTT CASSLDRVGNQPQHF
once TRBJ2-5 TRBD1 TRBV7-9 TGTGCCAGCAGCGCTCGGGTCGGGACAGGGCTAGAGACCCAGTACTTC CASSARVGTGLETQYF
NA TRBJ1-2 TRBD1 TRBV6-5 TGTGCCAGCACCCGTCCGACGACAGGGAACTATGGCTACACCTTC CASTRPTTGNYGYTF
NA TRBJ1-2 NA TRBV5-1 TGCGCCAGCAGCCCCGGACAGACTCCCTATGGCTACACCTTC CASSPGQTPYGYTF
NA TRBJ2-6 TRBD2 TRBV19 TGTGCCAGTAGTATGACTAGCGGGGTCCTCTCTGGGGCCAACGTCCTGACTTTC CASSMTSGVLSGANVLTF
NA TRBJ2-1 TRBD1 TRBV18 TGTGCCAGCTCACCACAGACAGGGACACTCAATGAGCAGTTCTTC CASSPQTGTLNEQFF
NA TRBJ1-5 NA TRBV29-1 TGCAGCGTTGGAATGGGGGGGAATCAGCCCCAGCATTTT CSVGMGGNQPQHF
NA TRBJ2-7 NA TRBV11-2 TGTGCCAGCAGCTTAGGAGGGGGTGGCCCCTACGAGCAGTACTTC CASSLGGGGPYEQYF
NA TRBJ2-1 TRBD2 TRBV15 TGTGCCACCAGCGCTTGGGGGACTAGCGGGGGGAGGGATGAGCAGTTCTTC CATSAWGTSGGRDEQFF
NA TRBJ1-2 NA TRBV27 TGTGCCAGCAGCACCCAGGGGAATGGCTACACCTTC CASSTQGNGYTF
few TRBJ2-2 TRBD2 TRBV28 TGTGCCAGCCATCTAGCGGGAGTTGGGGAGCTGTTTTTT CASHLAGVGELFF
NA TRBJ2-1 TRBD2 TRBV19 TGTGCCAGTAGTATAGCTAGCGGGGATGAGCAGTTCTTC CASSIASGDEQFF
NA TRBJ2-7 TRBD1 TRBV5-1 TGCGCCAGCAGCTGGGGACAGGGTCGTTCCTACGAGCAGTACTTC CASSWGQGRSYEQYF
NA TRBJ1-4 TRBD1 TRBV7-2 TGTGCCAGCAGCACAAAGGGCGCAGGGGGCGGAGAAAAACTGTTTTTT CASSTKGAGGGEKLFF
few TRBJ1-1 TRBD1 TRBV20-1 TGCAGTGCTAGTGGGCAGGGGGGTTGGAACACTGAAGCTTTCTTT CSASGQGGWNTEAFF
NA TRBJ2-3 NA TRBV5-4 TGTGCCAGCAGCCGCCAGGCAGGGGGGCCAGATACGCAGTATTTT CASSRQAGGPDTQYF
NA TRBJ1-2 NA TRBV10-3 TGTGCCATCAGGGGGACTCTAGGGGTACAGATGTATGGCTACACCTTC CAIRGTLGVQMYGYTF
NA TRBJ2-2 NA TRBV5-4 TGTGCCAGCAGCTTGGACTCAGGGGTCGGGGAGCTGTTTTTT CASSLDSGVGELFF
NA TRBJ1-5 NA TRBV28 TGTGCCAGCAGTTTCCCGGGTATTAGCAATCAGCCCCAGCATTTT CASSFPGISNQPQHF
NA TRBJ1-1 NA TRBV28 TGTGCCAGCAGGGTCAGGGCACACACTGAAGCTTTCTTT CASRVRAHTEAFF
NA TRBJ2-5 NA TRBV5-1 TGCGCCAGCAGGACCGGGACGGCGGGGGAGACCCAGTACTTC CASRTGTAGETQYF
once TRBJ2-1 TRBD2 TRBV30 TGTGCCTGGAAACTAGCGGGAGGGCCGGGTAATGAGCAGTTCTTC CAWKLAGGPGNEQFF